Listed here are 2 T cell receptor beta chains from one sample, sequenced in a study of T cells expressing NK-cell markers. TCRdb reanalyzed the 5' RACE reads and collapses them to one entry per CDR3 protein, without DNA. Seen in this sample are about 180,000 distinct CDR3 sequences; the ten most common clones hold around 20%. Sequenced sample: blood T cells: a sorted CD56 or NKG2C T cell subset, CD4+ or CD8+ T cells, or bulk PBMC T cells (not recorded which). The receptors were gathered from a man between 18 and 69 years old in good health.

The chain combines TRBV20-1 with TRBJ2-5; the D gene TCRdb calls, TRBD1, cannot be checked with no DNA. The CDR3 sequence is 15 residues long. CDR1 and CDR2 from the germline V gene are DFQATT and SNEGSKA (reference sequence). The CDR3: CSASSPGGLEETQYF.

The CDR3 is CASTPFVGGGADTQYF. The chain employs TRBV6-2 or TRBV6-3 and TRBJ2-3; TCRdb indicates TRBD2, and absent DNA this call remains unverified. This CDR3 region has 16 residues. CDR1 is MNHEY and CDR2 is SVGEGT in the germline V gene.